This is a list of T cell receptor beta chains from one sample in a study of T cell responses to AZD1222 COVID-19 vaccine. Some clones are missing from TCRdb's copy, which holds only in-frame ones; the method was immunoSEQ multiplex PCR. The data show about 150,000 clones, approximately 90% seen once. The source was peripheral blood, collected 28 days after the second AZD1222 dose. The receptors here all came from an adult who received the AZD1222 COVID-19 vaccine. The CDR3 runs from the conserved cysteine through the conserved F or W. A D gene is named only where the DNA matches it firmly. A clone size is listed for some rows: how often the clone was seen (once, few, many), or a class if it is expanded.

v_gene: TRBV12-2
abundance: .
j_gene: TRBJ2-7
d_gene: .
CDR3nt: TGTGCAAGTCGATTTGAATCGGAGTCCTACGAGCAGTACTTC
CDR3aa: CASRFESESYEQYF

v_gene: TRBV13
abundance: .
j_gene: TRBJ2-3
d_gene: TRBD2
CDR3nt: TGTGCCAGCAGCGTCAAGACTAGCGGGGGGTCCACAGATACGCAGTATTTT
CDR3aa: CASSVKTSGGSTDTQYF

v_gene: TRBV6-5
abundance: .
j_gene: TRBJ2-7
d_gene: TRBD1
CDR3nt: TGTGCCAGCAGGGGGACAGTCTACGAGCAGTACTTC
CDR3aa: CASRGTVYEQYF

v_gene: TRBV25-1
abundance: .
j_gene: TRBJ1-1
d_gene: .
CDR3nt: TGTGCCAGCAGTGATGTTGGGGGGGCCACTGAGGCTTTCTTT
CDR3aa: CASSDVGGATEAFF

v_gene: TRBV12-3/TRBV12-4
abundance: few
j_gene: TRBJ1-2
d_gene: .
CDR3nt: TGTGCCAGCAGTTCAGGAGACTATGGCTACACCTTC
CDR3aa: CASSSGDYGYTF

v_gene: TRBV2
abundance: few
j_gene: TRBJ1-5
d_gene: .
CDR3nt: TGTGCCAGCCACCTGGAGGCGGCTAGCAATCAGCCCCAGCATTTT
CDR3aa: CASHLEAASNQPQHF

v_gene: TRBV18
abundance: once
j_gene: TRBJ2-5
d_gene: .
CDR3nt: TGTGCCAGCTCACCAAGCCCTCAAGAGACCCAGTACTTC
CDR3aa: CASSPSPQETQYF

v_gene: TRBV29-1
abundance: .
j_gene: TRBJ1-1
d_gene: .
CDR3nt: TGCAGCGACAGAGGACCATTTGAAGCTTTCTTT
CDR3aa: CSDRGPFEAFF

v_gene: TRBV9
abundance: .
j_gene: TRBJ2-1
d_gene: .
CDR3nt: TGTGCCAGCAGCCCATCAACCACGGGCGCTAATGAGCAGTTCTTC
CDR3aa: CASSPSTTGANEQFF

v_gene: TRBV6-2/TRBV6-3
abundance: .
j_gene: TRBJ1-2
d_gene: TRBD1
CDR3nt: TGTGCCAGCAGCTCGGGACAGGGGAACTATGGCTACACCTTC
CDR3aa: CASSSGQGNYGYTF

v_gene: TRBV18
abundance: .
j_gene: TRBJ2-3
d_gene: .
CDR3nt: TGTGCCAGCTCACCACGACACCTGTTATCAGATACGCAGTATTTT
CDR3aa: CASSPRHLLSDTQYF

v_gene: TRBV28
abundance: .
j_gene: TRBJ2-6
d_gene: .
CDR3nt: TGTGCCAGCAGTTCAGACTTCTCTGGGGCCAACGTCCTGACTTTC
CDR3aa: CASSSDFSGANVLTF

v_gene: TRBV18
abundance: .
j_gene: TRBJ1-1
d_gene: .
CDR3nt: TGTGCCAGCTCAACACTGAAACAGGGCTCTGAAGCTTTCTTT
CDR3aa: CASSTLKQGSEAFF

v_gene: TRBV4-3
abundance: .
j_gene: TRBJ1-2
d_gene: .
CDR3nt: TGCGCCAGCAGCCAAGATCTGGAGACGTACTATGGCTACACCTTC
CDR3aa: CASSQDLETYYGYTF

v_gene: TRBV3-1/TRBV3-2
abundance: .
j_gene: TRBJ2-1
d_gene: .
CDR3nt: TGTGCCAGCAGCCGAGGACGCAATGAGCAGTTCTTC
CDR3aa: CASSRGRNEQFF

v_gene: TRBV6-4
abundance: .
j_gene: TRBJ1-1
d_gene: .
CDR3nt: TGTGCCAGCAGTGGAAAGAGAAACCCGGTACCTGAAGCTTTCTTT
CDR3aa: CASSGKRNPVPEAFF

v_gene: TRBV5-1
abundance: .
j_gene: TRBJ1-2
d_gene: TRBD1
CDR3nt: TGCGCCAGCAGCTGGGACAGGGACTATGGCTACACCTTC
CDR3aa: CASSWDRDYGYTF

v_gene: TRBV7-2
abundance: .
j_gene: TRBJ1-1
d_gene: TRBD1
CDR3nt: TGTGCCAGCAGCCGACAGGGGACAAGTGAAGCTTTCTTT
CDR3aa: CASSRQGTSEAFF

v_gene: TRBV4-1
abundance: .
j_gene: TRBJ1-5
d_gene: .
CDR3nt: TGCGCCAGCAGCCAAGACCGATGGAGCAATCAGCCCCAGCATTTT
CDR3aa: CASSQDRWSNQPQHF

v_gene: TRBV7-9
abundance: .
j_gene: TRBJ1-2
d_gene: .
CDR3nt: TGTGCCAGCAGTTTCGCACAGAACTATGGCTACACCTTC
CDR3aa: CASSFAQNYGYTF

v_gene: TRBV29-1
abundance: once
j_gene: TRBJ2-7
d_gene: .
CDR3nt: TGCAGCGTTGCAGAAACAACAGGGGAGGGCGAGCAGTACTTC
CDR3aa: CSVAETTGEGEQYF

v_gene: TRBV5-1
abundance: .
j_gene: TRBJ1-1
d_gene: .
CDR3nt: TGCGCCAGCAGCCCCCGGGACGGGTACACTGAAGCTTTCTTT
CDR3aa: CASSPRDGYTEAFF

v_gene: TRBV19
abundance: few
j_gene: TRBJ1-1
d_gene: TRBD1
CDR3nt: TGTGCCAGTAGTGTAGACAGGGCTGGGAACACTGAAGCTTTCTTT
CDR3aa: CASSVDRAGNTEAFF

v_gene: TRBV19
abundance: .
j_gene: TRBJ1-1
d_gene: .
CDR3nt: TGTGCCAGTAGTATCCGGTGGCAGGGCGCCACTGAAGCTTTCTTT
CDR3aa: CASSIRWQGATEAFF